The 23 T cell receptor beta chains presented below share a single source sample, sequenced in a study of T cells in tuberculosis. Time point reported: new active TB diagnosis, blood taken before or within 7 days of starting treatment. The repertoire was sequenced with immunoSEQ multiplex PCR; TCRdb's copy has only in-frame clones and lacks some. The repertoire holds under 45,000 clones, with roughly 90% as singletons. The starting material was PBMCs, obtained at tuberculosis diagnosis. The receptors here all came from an adult with tuberculosis.

This clone has only one observation. The CDR3 protein is CASSMEHRGTFSEQYF. In nucleotides, the CDR3 is TGTGCCAGTAGTATGGAACACAGGGGGACCTTCTCCGAGCAGTACTTC. V usage is TRBV19 and J usage is TRBJ2-7, with 8 bases fitting TRBD1. Germline V gene data show CDR1 as LNHDA and CDR2 as SQIVND (reference sequence). This CDR3 is 16 amino acids long. V lost 3 bases and J lost 6; bases outside the gene matches: 13.

The chain couples TRBV4-2 to TRBJ2-1, with a weak D call TRBD2 (7 bases). V was pared by 2 bases and J by 9 bases, with 17 bases between. CDR3 length equals 15 residues. Germline-derived CDR1 and CDR2 are LGHNA and YNFKEQ. The CDR3 DNA sequence: TGTGCCAGCAGCCAATTCGGCGGGGGCGCGGCTGAGCAGTTCTTC. Protein sequence: CASSQFGGGAAEQFF.

V gene TRBV7-7 combines with J gene TRBJ2-7, with 9 nucleotides matching TRBD1. This CDR3 is 14 amino acids long. Trimming removed 5 bases from V and 3 bases from J; junction bases left unmatched: 5. Germline V gene data show CDR1 as SSHAT and CDR2 as FNYEAQ (reference sequence). CDR3 amino acids: CASSVGTGNYEQYF. The CDR3 DNA reads TGTGCCAGCAGCGTCGGGACAGGGAACTACGAGCAGTACTTC.

V and J are TRBV6-4 and TRBJ2-3; D gene uncertain. Per the germline V gene, CDR1 is MRHNA and CDR2 is SNTAGT. Trimming shortened V by 0 bases and J by 2 bases, and 3 bases separated the two germline ends. The CDR3 is 13 amino acids. CDR3 sequence (DNA): TGTGCCAGCAGTGACTCTCACACAGATACGCAGTATTTT. Residues: CASSDSHTDTQYF.

The chain recombines TRBV7-2 with TRBJ1-5; D unresolved. The V and J ends lost 2 bases and 5 bases respectively, with 7 bases between them. The germline V gene encodes CDR1 SGHTA and CDR2 FQGNSA. The CDR3 sequence is 13 residues long. The DNA of the CDR3 is TGTGCCAGCAGCTTATTTGAGGATCAGCCCCAGCATTTT. Its protein is CASSLFEDQPQHF.

The V gene is TRBV19, the J gene TRBJ1-6, with 7 bases aligning to TRBD1. CDR1 is LNHDA and CDR2 is SQIVND in the germline V gene (reference sequence). V trimming: 4 bases; J trimming: 7 bases; junction bases outside the gene matches: 7. The CDR3 runs to 15 residues. For the CDR3, the DNA is TGTGCCAGTAGTACCACGACAGGGTGGAATTCACCCCTCCACTTT. This translates into CASSTTTGWNSPLHF.

The V and J genes are TRBV7-2 and TRBJ2-7; 7 nucleotides align to TRBD2. V was clipped by 5 bases and J by 3 bases; unmatched bases: 10. Germline values: CDR1 SGHTA, CDR2 FQGNSA. There are 15 residues in the CDR3. The CDR3 sequence: CASSPQMLADYEQYF. In DNA, the CDR3 is TGTGCCAGCAGCCCCCAGATGCTAGCGGACTACGAGCAGTACTTC.

This chain connects TRBV30 to TRBJ2-7; a possible D gene is TRBD1 (5 bases). Germline V gene data show CDR1 as GTSNPN and CDR2 as SVGIG (reference sequence). The CDR3 spans 14 residues. Deletions cut 3 bases from V and 4 bases from J, with 16 bases between. The CDR3 bases are TGTGCCTGGAGCCCCAGGGTGTCTGGGTACGAGCAGTACTTC. Encoded protein: CAWSPRVSGYEQYF.

In its sample, this clone was seen a few times. This chain links TRBV5-4 with TRBJ2-3, with D possibly TRBD2 on 6 matching bases. The V end lost 0 bases, the J end lost 5 bases, and 7 bases lay between the germline ends. The CDR3 extends over 13 amino acids. In germline, CDR1 is SGHNT, CDR2 YYREEE (reference sequence). The CDR3 coding sequence is TGTGCCAGCAGCTTGGCCGGGGGAGATACGCAGTATTTT. This gives the protein CASSLAGGDTQYF.

This clone was seen only a few times. This chain connects TRBV6-1 to TRBJ1-1; TRBD1 might be the D (5 bases). Trimming removed 7 bases at V and 0 bases at J, with 9 bases between. The CDR3 is 13 amino acids. Germline-derived CDR1 and CDR2 are MNHNS and SASEGT. CDR3 DNA sequence: TGTGCCAGCACCCAGGGCCTGAACACTGAAGCTTTCTTT. Its protein is CASTQGLNTEAFF.

The gene calls are TRBV19 and TRBJ1-2; D possibly corresponds to TRBD1 (5 bases). The CDR3 is made up of 14 amino acids. V dropped 0 bases and J dropped 8 bases, with 13 bases sitting between them. Germline CDR1 LNHDA, CDR2 SQIVND (reference sequence). The CDR3 bases are TGTGCCAGTAGTATAGATGGCGGGCGGGACGGCTACACCTTC. It translates to CASSIDGGRDGYTF.

This clone is medium-sized (0.01 to 0.1%). In DNA form, the CDR3 reads TGTGCCAGCAGTTATTCGCGCTCCACAGGAGCCTACGAGCAGTACGTC. Its translation is CASSYSRSTGAYEQYV. The rearrangement links TRBV6-6 to TRBJ2-7; a possible D gene is TRBD1 (5 bases). The V and J ends lost 3 bases and 2 bases respectively, with 17 bases between them. The CDR3 is 16 residues long. The germline V gene has CDR1 MNHNY and CDR2 SVGAGI (reference sequence).

The genes are TRBV5-5 and TRBJ1-1, with a weak D call TRBD1 (6 bases). The CDR3 runs 16 residues. CDR1 is SGHKS and CDR2 is YYEKEE in the germline V gene (reference sequence). The V gene lost 4 bases and the J gene lost 0 bases, with 16 bases spanning the gap. Here the CDR3 reads CASSPRGGPLNTEAFF. CDR3 bases: TGTGCCAGCAGCCCCCGGGGGGGCCCGTTGAACACTGAAGCTTTCTTT.

The CDR3 DNA sequence: TGTGCCTGGAGCCCTGGGGGGGCGGAGGAAAAACTGTTTTTT. Translation: CAWSPGGAEEKLFF. V and J are TRBV30 and TRBJ1-4; D might be TRBD1 (6 bases). The germline V and J ends were trimmed by 3 bases and 8 bases, with 16 bases remaining between them. The germline V gene has CDR1 GTSNPN and CDR2 SVGIG (reference sequence). The CDR3 has 14 residues.

The J gene is TRBJ1-3, the V gene TRBV28; possible D gene TRBD1, 5 bases. The CDR3 spans 15 residues. The ends were cut back, 8 bases at V and 1 base at J, with 15 bases in the middle. Germline assignment: CDR1 MDHEN and CDR2 SYDVKM. The CDR3 DNA reads TGTGCCAGCGGCTCCAACCCAGGGTCTGGAAACACCATATATTTT. Amino acid sequence: CASGSNPGSGNTIYF.

The chain carries TRBV28 and TRBJ1-2; weak D call: TRBD1 (5 bases). Trimming took 7 bases from V and 8 from J, leaving 14 bases between them. This CDR3 is built from 12 residues. Germline CDR1 and CDR2: MDHEN and SYDVKM. CDR3 residues: CASNEGREGYTF. DNA for the CDR3: TGTGCCAGCAATGAGGGGAGGGAGGGCTACACCTTC.

This rearrangement joins TRBV6-6 to TRBJ2-1; a possible D gene is TRBD2 (6 bases). The CDR3 spans 15 residues. Germline assignment: CDR1 MNHNY and CDR2 SVGAGI (reference sequence). V was trimmed by 0 bases and J by 5 bases, leaving 11 bases between them. The CDR3 sequence: CASSYSRRGHNEQFF. CDR3 sequence (DNA): TGTGCCAGCAGTTACTCGCGGCGGGGTCACAATGAGCAGTTCTTC.

This clone showed up just once. The chain has TRBV7-8 and TRBJ1-2; 7 nucleotides match TRBD1. The CDR3 totals 17 residues. With 4 bases clipped from V and 0 bases from J, the junction kept 11 bases outside the gene matches. Germline V gene data show CDR1 as SGHVS and CDR2 as FQNEAQ. The CDR3 coding sequence is TGTGCCAGCAGCTCACGCCTTTACAGGGGAACTAACTATGGCTACACCTTC. Residues: CASSSRLYRGTNYGYTF.

This clone was seen once. This rearrangement joins TRBV30 to TRBJ1-4; 8 positions agree with TRBD1. Germline lookup yields CDR1 GTSNPN and CDR2 SVGIG (reference sequence). With V trimmed by 3 bases and J by 6 bases, 12 bases remained unmatched. The CDR3 sequence is 16 residues long. DNA of the CDR3: TGTGCCTGGAGCGAAAACAGGGGGAATATCGATGAAAAACTGTTTTTT. This sequence encodes CAWSENRGNIDEKLFF.

The chain combines TRBV6-5 with TRBJ2-1; 9 positions match TRBD2. The junction had 5 bases not matched to a gene; V was cut back by 6 bases and J by 2 bases. Germline assignment: CDR1 MNHEY and CDR2 SVGAGI. The CDR3 is 15 residues long. CDR3 region: CASRIAGGAYNEQFF. CDR3 in DNA: TGTGCCAGCAGGATCGCGGGGGGGGCCTACAATGAGCAGTTCTTC.

The chain links TRBV2 to TRBJ1-4, with TRBD1 identical over 8 bases. The length of the CDR3 is 15 residues. After removal of 6 bases from V and 7 bases from J, the junction contained 10 bases not matched to a gene. Germline-derived CDR1 and CDR2 are SNHLY and FYNNEI. CDR3 sequence reads: CASSQDRVGAEKLFF. CDR3 nucleotides: TGTGCCAGCAGCCAGGACAGGGTCGGGGCTGAAAAACTGTTTTTT.

The chain recombines TRBV19 with TRBJ1-4; 11 bases are a match to TRBD1. Germline CDR1 is LNHDA and CDR2 is SQIVND (reference sequence). Losses at the gene ends were 7 bases for V and 7 bases for J; bases not matched to a gene: 5. The CDR3 is 14 amino acids. The CDR3 DNA is TGTGCCAGTACCAGGACAGGGGGCGGTGAAAAACTGTTTTTT. Translated: CASTRTGGGEKLFF. Combining the CDR3 with reference TRBV19 and TRBJ1-4 gives the whole variable domain DGGITQSPKYLFRKEGQNVTLSCEQNLNHDAMYWYRQDPGQGLRLIYYSQIVNDFQKGDIAEGYSVSREKKESFPLTVTSAQKNPTAFYLCASTRTGGGEKLFFGSGTQLSVL.

The chain carries TRBV9 and TRBJ2-3, with TRBD2 matching over 7 bases. Losses at the gene ends were 5 bases for V and 5 bases for J; bases not matched to a gene: 8. CDR1 is SGDLS and CDR2 is YYNGEE in the germline V gene. CDR3 length: 14 residues. CDR3 sequence: CASRALGRGDTQYF. The CDR3 DNA reads as TGTGCCAGCAGAGCCCTGGGGAGGGGAGATACGCAGTATTTT.